The rows below give T cell receptor beta chains drawn from one sample of a study of cytomegalovirus exposure and HLA in healthy donors. Data came from immunoSEQ multiplex PCR; TCRdb stores just in-frame clones and leaves some out. The sample has more than 100,000 clones, 80% seen once. Sequences were obtained from PBMCs. Every receptor here comes from a female donor in good health and CMV-seropositive. CDR3s include the opening cysteine and the closing phenylalanine or tryptophan. The order of the fields is V gene, CDR3 protein.

TRBV18 CASSPWDRRNTEAFF
TRBV18 CASSPPGQGAGYEQYF
TRBV5-1 CASSSVGGDQPQHF
TRBV5-1 CASSLVPSTEAFF
TRBV11-2 CASSLDGTHPQHF
TRBV6-5 CASSKSGASSYEQYF
TRBV9 CASSDSSGNTIYF
TRBV5-4 CASSPGGEYGYTF
TRBV19 CASSPQEYGYTF
TRBV28 CASRRGGLRSEQYF
TRBV15 CATGGDYGYTF
TRBV6-5 CASSYSSTDRGYEQYF
TRBV28 CATSKTGNNGYTF
TRBV7-6 CASSLVPGLRGTEAFF
TRBV2 CASSDPGLAGGKQETQYF
TRBV18 CASSPGLSNQPQHF
TRBV30 CAWSSGWDTRARNTEAFF
TRBV19 CASSRGGSAYEQYF
TRBV11-2 CASSYPRQGPPTDTQYF
TRBV30 CAWRLQGGPNEKLFF
TRBV5-6 CASSSTGRSNQPQHF
TRBV7-9 CASSLWTEPNEKLFF
TRBV20-1 CSASGSEQFF
TRBV6-1 CASLGQKNTEAFF
TRBV7-2 CASSVANTGELFF
TRBV5-4 CASTRGSGMKETQYF
TRBV4-3 CASSQEQRGTDTQYF
TRBV7-6 CASSLPDNQPQHF
TRBV15 CATSRDSGQRPTDTQYF
TRBV30 CAWSAVTKDQPQHF
TRBV7-2 CASSLFQGGNNSPLHF
TRBV7-9 CASSIEGNTIYF
TRBV7-9 CASSLSETGGRYGYTF